Below are 4 T cell receptor beta chains sequenced from a single sample in a study of control samples from healthy donors and cancer patients. Sequencing was performed with immunoSEQ multiplex PCR; in TCRdb, only in-frame clones are kept and a portion is missing. The repertoire consists of more than 75,000 clones, with roughly 83% occurring once and the leading ten covering about 10%. Sequenced input: blood. These receptors were collected from a woman aged 25 to 45 in good health.

This chain connects TRBV29-1 to TRBJ2-1, with 14 bases matching TRBD2. This CDR3 has 16 amino acids. Trimming cost V 8 bases and J 1 base; bases outside gene matches: 7. The V gene's germline CDR1 is SQVTM and CDR2 ANQGSEA. In DNA, the CDR3 is TGCAGCTCGGGACTAGCGGGGGTGTCTTCCTACAATGAGCAGTTCTTC. It specifies CSSGLAGVSSYNEQFF.

V gene TRBV27 combines with J gene TRBJ2-3; 8 bases are shared with TRBD1. This CDR3 comprises 15 residues. The germline CDR1 and CDR2 sequences are MNHEY and SMNVEV (reference sequence). The ends lost 5 bases at V and 6 bases at J; junction bases unmatched: 10. CDR3 DNA sequence: TGTGCCAGCAGTCAAGGACAGGGTCTGGGGGATACGCAGTATTTT. The encoded protein is CASSQGQGLGDTQYF.

V usage is TRBV4-3 and J usage is TRBJ2-3; 10 bases map to TRBD2. V was pared by 0 bases and J by 6 bases, with 9 bases of the junction left unmatched. Germline CDR1 and CDR2: LGHNA and YSLEER. The CDR3 is 17 amino acids. The CDR3 nucleotides are TGCGCCAGCAGCCAAGAACCTAGCGGGGGACTCGGGGATACGCAGTATTTT. This codes for CASSQEPSGGLGDTQYF.

This chain joins TRBV29-1 and TRBJ1-2, with D maybe TRBD1 (5 bases). With 6 bases removed from V and 6 bases from J, the gap between germline ends came to 14 bases. This CDR3 contains 12 residues. Germline V gives CDR1 SQVTM, CDR2 ANQGSEA. This chain's CDR3 is CSVSGGMNGYTF. Written as DNA, the CDR3 is TGCAGCGTATCGGGGGGGATGAATGGCTACACCTTC.